This is a list of T cell receptor beta chains from one sample in a study of PD-1 blockade in classical Hodgkin lymphoma. The protocol was immunoSEQ multiplex PCR, while the TCRdb copy is restricted to in-frame clones and leaves out a portion. This sample has about 110,000 clones, with nearly 90% found just once. This specimen consisted of peripheral blood mononuclear cells (PBMCs), obtained before the second cycle of nivolumab. The receptors were sampled from a human donor with classical Hodgkin lymphoma. Each CDR3 is given without its conserved first and last residue.

TRBJ2-5,TRBV7-9,ASSFRVGAQETQY
TRBJ1-1,TRBV7-9,ASSYVRENTEAF
TRBJ2-2,TRBV4-3,ASSQDAASGLNTGELF
TRBJ2-4,TRBV30,AWSSVSGRDSIQY
TRBJ2-1,TRBV7-6,ASSLGGTNNEQF
TRBJ2-3,TRBV28,ASIHPGEPDTQY
TRBJ1-2,TRBV7-9,ASSFGVNYGYT
TRBJ1-5,TRBV27,ASSFARTGNQPQH
TRBJ2-3,TRBV2,ASSEGLAGLLGTDTQY
TRBJ2-2,TRBV7-9,ASRLNSNTGELF
TRBJ2-7,TRBV5-5,ASSDFTGGNEQY
TRBJ1-2,TRBV25-1,ASSESGGGSNYGYT
TRBJ2-7,TRBV6-5,ASRIAYEQY
TRBJ2-7,TRBV4-1,ASSQDRAGGPKEQY
TRBJ1-1,TRBV7-2,ASSLGARTQTEAF
TRBJ1-3,TRBV11-2,ASTKGVHGASSGNTIY
TRBJ1-3,TRBV15,ATSSFRDRAGNTIY
TRBJ1-1,TRBV19,ASIRQSMNTEAF
TRBJ2-7,TRBV20-1,SALMLEQY
TRBJ2-7,TRBV30,AWSPDQILITYEQY
TRBJ1-2,TRBV5-1,ASSSGVWAFAGYT